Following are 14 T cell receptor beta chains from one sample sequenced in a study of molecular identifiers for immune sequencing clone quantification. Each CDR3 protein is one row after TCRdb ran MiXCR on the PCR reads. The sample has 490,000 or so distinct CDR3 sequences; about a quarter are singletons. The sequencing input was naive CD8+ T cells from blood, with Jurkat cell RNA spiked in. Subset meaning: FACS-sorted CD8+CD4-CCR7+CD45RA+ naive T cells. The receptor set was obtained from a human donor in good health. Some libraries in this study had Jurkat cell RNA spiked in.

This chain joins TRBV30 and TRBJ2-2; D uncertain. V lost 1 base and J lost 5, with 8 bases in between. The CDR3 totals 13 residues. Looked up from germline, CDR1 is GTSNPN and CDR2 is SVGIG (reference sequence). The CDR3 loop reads CAWSESGTGELFF. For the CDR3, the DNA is TGTGCCTGGAGTGAGAGTGGGACCGGGGAGCTGTTTTTT.

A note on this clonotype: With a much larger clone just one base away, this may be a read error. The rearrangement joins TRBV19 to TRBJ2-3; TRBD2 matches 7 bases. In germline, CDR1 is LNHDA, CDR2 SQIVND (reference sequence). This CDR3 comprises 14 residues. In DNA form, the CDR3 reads TGTGTAAGTAGGGAGGCTAGCGGCGCAGATACGCAGTATTTT. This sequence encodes CVSREASGADTQYF.

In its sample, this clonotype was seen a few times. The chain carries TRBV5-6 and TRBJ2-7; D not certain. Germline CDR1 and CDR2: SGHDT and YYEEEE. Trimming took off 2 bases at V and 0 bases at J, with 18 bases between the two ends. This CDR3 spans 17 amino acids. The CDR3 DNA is TGTGCCAGCAGCTTAATAAGAGCCGGTCCGAGCTCCTACGAGCAGTACTTC. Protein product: CASSLIRAGPSSYEQYF.

DNA for the CDR3: TGTGCCAGCAGCTTGGGGGGGGGTCCTCCAGATACGCAGTATTTT. Its translation: CASSLGGGPPDTQYF. The chain couples TRBV5-6 to TRBJ2-3, with 7 bases aligning to TRBD2. CDR1 is SGHDT, CDR2 YYEEEE, per germline. CDR3 length equals 15 residues. V lost 0 bases and J lost 4; bases outside the gene matches: 5.

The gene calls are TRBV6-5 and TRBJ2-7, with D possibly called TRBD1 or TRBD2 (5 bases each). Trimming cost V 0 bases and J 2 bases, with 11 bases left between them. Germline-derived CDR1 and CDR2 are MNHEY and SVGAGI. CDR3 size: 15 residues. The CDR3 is CASSYSGLGAYEQYF. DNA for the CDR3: TGTGCCAGCAGTTACTCGGGTCTGGGGGCCTACGAGCAGTACTTC.

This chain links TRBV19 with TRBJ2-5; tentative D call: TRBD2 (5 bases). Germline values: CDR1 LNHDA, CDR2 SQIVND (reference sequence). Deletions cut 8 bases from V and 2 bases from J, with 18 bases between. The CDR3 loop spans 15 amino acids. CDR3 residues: CASSPEWRLQETQYF. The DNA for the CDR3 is TGTGCCAGTTCGCCTGAGTGGAGGTTACAAGAGACCCAGTACTTC.

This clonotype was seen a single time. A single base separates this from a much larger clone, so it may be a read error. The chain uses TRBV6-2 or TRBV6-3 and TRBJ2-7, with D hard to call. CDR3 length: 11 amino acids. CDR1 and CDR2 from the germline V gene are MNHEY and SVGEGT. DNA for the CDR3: TGTGCCAGCTGGGATTTTGAGGAGCAGCACTTC. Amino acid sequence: CASWDFEEQHF.

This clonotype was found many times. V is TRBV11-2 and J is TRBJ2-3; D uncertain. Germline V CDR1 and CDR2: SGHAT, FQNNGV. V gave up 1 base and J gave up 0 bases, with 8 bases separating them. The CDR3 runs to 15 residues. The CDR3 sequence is CASSLVVISTDTQYF. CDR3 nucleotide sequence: TGTGCCAGCAGCTTAGTCGTTATCAGCACAGATACGCAGTATTTT.

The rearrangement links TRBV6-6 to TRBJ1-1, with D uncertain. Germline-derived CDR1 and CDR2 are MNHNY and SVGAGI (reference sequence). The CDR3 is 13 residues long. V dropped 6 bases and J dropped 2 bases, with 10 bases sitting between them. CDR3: CASSFIFNTEAFF. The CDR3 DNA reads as TGTGCCAGCAGCTTTATATTTAACACTGAAGCTTTCTTT.

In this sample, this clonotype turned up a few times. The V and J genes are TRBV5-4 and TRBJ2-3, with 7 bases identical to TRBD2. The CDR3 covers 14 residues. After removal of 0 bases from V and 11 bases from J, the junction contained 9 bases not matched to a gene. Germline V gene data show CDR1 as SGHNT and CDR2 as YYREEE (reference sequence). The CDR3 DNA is TGTGCCAGCAGCTTGGGACTAGCCACGAATATGCAGTATTTT. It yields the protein CASSLGLATNMQYF.

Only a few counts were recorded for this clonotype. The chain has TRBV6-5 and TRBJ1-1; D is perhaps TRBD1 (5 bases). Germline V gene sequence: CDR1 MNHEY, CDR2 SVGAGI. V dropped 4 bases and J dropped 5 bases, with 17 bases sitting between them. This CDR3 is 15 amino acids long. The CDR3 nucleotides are TGTGCCAGCAGTTTCCAGAACGGGGGTAGGACTGAAGCTTTCTTT. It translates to CASSFQNGGRTEAFF.

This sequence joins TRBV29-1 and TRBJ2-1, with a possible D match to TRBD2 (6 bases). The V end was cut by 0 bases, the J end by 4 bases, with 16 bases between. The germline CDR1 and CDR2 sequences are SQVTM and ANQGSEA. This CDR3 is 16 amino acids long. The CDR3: CSVEDLLSGYYNEQFF. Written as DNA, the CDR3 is TGCAGCGTTGAAGACCTACTAAGCGGGTATTACAATGAGCAGTTCTTC.

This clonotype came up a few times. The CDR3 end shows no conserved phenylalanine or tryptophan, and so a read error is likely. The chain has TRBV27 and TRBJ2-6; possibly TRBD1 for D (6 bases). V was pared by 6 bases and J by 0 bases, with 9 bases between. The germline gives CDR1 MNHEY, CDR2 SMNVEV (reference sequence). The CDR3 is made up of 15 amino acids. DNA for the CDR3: TGTGCCAGCAGGACAGGATTCTCTGGGGCCAACGTCCTGACTTCC. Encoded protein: CASRTGFSGANVLTS.

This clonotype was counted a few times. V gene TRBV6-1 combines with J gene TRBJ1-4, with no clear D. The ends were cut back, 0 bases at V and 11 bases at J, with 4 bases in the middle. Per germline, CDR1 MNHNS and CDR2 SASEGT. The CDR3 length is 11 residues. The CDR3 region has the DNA TGTGCCAGCAGTGAAGCCTGGAAACTGTTTTTT. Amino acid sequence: CASSEAWKLFF.